The 7 T cell receptor beta chains given below trace back to one sample, sequenced in a study of cytomegalovirus exposure and HLA in healthy donors. This PCR relied on a set of 60 Vbeta primers and 13 Jbeta primers. Generated by immunoSEQ multiplex PCR, the TCRdb table keeps only in-frame clones and is missing some. The sample has 200,000 to 250,000 clones, roughly four fifths seen once. Sequencing was carried out using PBMCs. Source of these receptors: a girl aged 2 to 10 in good health and CMV-seronegative.

This rearrangement joins TRBV10-1 to TRBJ1-2, with 8 bases matching TRBD1. The CDR3 spans 15 residues. Trimming at V came to 4 bases and at J to 2 bases, leaving 6 bases not matched to a gene. Per the germline V gene, CDR1 is WNHNN and CDR2 is SYGVQD (reference sequence). CDR3 sequence: CASSGNRGGNYGYTF. The CDR3 DNA reads TGCGCCAGCAGTGGCAACAGGGGGGGCAACTATGGCTACACCTTC.

This clone has only a few counts. This chain uses TRBV19 with TRBJ2-3; D unclear. Trimming cost V 7 bases and J 6 bases, with 17 bases left between them. The germline V gene encodes CDR1 LNHDA and CDR2 SQIVND (reference sequence). The CDR3 runs 14 residues. The CDR3 spells CASIDPGLSDTQYF. The CDR3 nucleotides read TGTGCCAGTATCGACCCGGGTTTGTCTGATACGCAGTATTTT.

The chain recombines TRBV28 with TRBJ1-1; tentative D call: TRBD1 (5 bases). CDR1 MDHEN and CDR2 SYDVKM come from the germline V gene. The CDR3 consists of 12 residues. For the CDR3, the DNA is TGTGTAACCTCGACAGTTCGAACTGAAGCTTTCTTT. It codes for CVTSTVRTEAFF.

The V gene is TRBV6-5, the J gene TRBJ2-7, with TRBD2 identical over 9 bases. Germline V gene data show CDR1 as MNHEY and CDR2 as SVGAGI. The length of the CDR3 is 14 residues. With 6 bases clipped from V and 5 bases from J, the junction kept 8 bases outside the gene matches. The CDR3 loop reads CASRSGTSFHEQYF. For the CDR3, the DNA is TGTGCCAGCAGATCCGGGACTAGCTTCCACGAGCAGTACTTC.

This clone was counted a few times. The chain combines TRBV9 with TRBJ2-3; 9 positions agree with TRBD1. CDR3 size: 16 residues. V dropped 3 bases and J dropped 0; count of bases not matched to a gene: 5. The germline V gene encodes CDR1 SGDLS and CDR2 YYNGEE. For the CDR3, the DNA is TGTGCCAGCAGCGAACAGGGGGCCACTAGCACAGATACGCAGTATTTT. It is translated as CASSEQGATSTDTQYF.

The rearrangement links TRBV7-3 to TRBJ2-2; D ambiguous. Trimming removed 5 bases from V and 4 bases from J, with 8 bases in between. This CDR3 spans 13 amino acids. Germline V gives CDR1 SGHTA, CDR2 FQGTGA. CDR3 loop: CASSPRATGELFF. In DNA form, the CDR3 reads TGTGCCAGCAGCCCAAGAGCCACCGGGGAGCTGTTTTTT.

The chain uses TRBV19 and TRBJ1-2; D unresolved. In germline, CDR1 is LNHDA, CDR2 SQIVND (reference sequence). The V end was cut by 10 bases, the J end by 4 bases, with 22 bases between. The CDR3 loop spans 15 amino acids. In DNA form, the CDR3 reads TGTGCCATTTCCGTCCGTGAGGCCGGGAGCTATGGCTACACCTTC. Amino acid sequence: CAISVREAGSYGYTF.